This record looks at one T cell receptor beta chain sequence and its context. Sequenced by immunoSEQ multiplex PCR; TCRdb stores in-frame clones only, minus some. The repertoire includes under 350,000 clones, 83% of them detected once, and over 9% sits in the top ten. The CDR3 is made up of 16 amino acids. CDR1 KGHSH and CDR2 LQKENI come from the germline V gene. After removal of 4 bases from V and 6 bases from J, the junction contained 9 bases not matched to a gene. The data derive from a study of blood T cell repertoires in COVID-19. Across the study: Sites across the United States, Italy and Spain contributed samples from acute and convalescent COVID-19. Sources were T cells, B-cell-depleted T cells, or PBMCs; the material itself was cDNA or gDNA.

Sequencing used peripheral blood. This TCR was sampled from a woman aged 45-59 years who had recovered from COVID-19. This rearrangement joins TRBV18 to TRBJ2-5, with TRBD1 matching 12 bases. The CDR3, as DNA: TGTGCCAGCTCACGCACCGGGACAGGGGGCGTCCAGACCCAGTACTTC. Translation gives CASSRTGTGGVQTQYF.